Following are 26 T cell receptor beta chains from one sample sequenced in a study of blood T cells in healthy people across ages. A second PCR of roughly 7 to 11 cycles used a sample-barcoded 5' primer and a J-beta primer mix. TCRdb itself ran the 5' RACE reads through MiXCR, one entry per CDR3 protein. The sample yields fewer than 900,000 distinct CDR3 sequences, roughly 50% seen once. What was sequenced was blood. These receptors came from a woman aged 60-70 years in good health.

The chain couples TRBV29-1 to TRBJ1-1; D unclear. This CDR3 spans 10 amino acids. V was trimmed by 7 bases and J by 0 bases, leaving 3 bases between them. CDR1 and CDR2 from the germline V gene are SQVTM and ANQGSEA. CDR3 region: CSGLNTEAFF. The CDR3 DNA sequence: TGCAGCGGCTTGAACACTGAAGCTTTCTTT.

This clonotype turned up a few times. The chain recombines TRBV9 with TRBJ2-3, with 12 bases that match TRBD2. The germline V gene encodes CDR1 SGDLS and CDR2 YYNGEE. Trimming at V came to 2 bases and at J to 5 bases, leaving 9 bases not matched to a gene. The CDR3 loop spans 17 amino acids. CDR3 sequence (DNA): TGTGCCAGCAGCGTGGGGACTAGCGGGTCGTTCGGAGATACGCAGTATTTT. It is translated as CASSVGTSGSFGDTQYF.

The genes are TRBV4-3 and TRBJ1-4; D may be TRBD1 (6 bases). This CDR3 spans 15 amino acids. Germline assignment: CDR1 LGHNA and CDR2 YSLEER. The V gene lost 3 bases and the J gene lost 8 bases, with 16 bases spanning the gap. The CDR3 loop is CASSQVSGVGEKLFF. The CDR3 DNA reads as TGCGCCAGCAGCCAGGTCTCAGGGGTAGGAGAAAAACTGTTTTTT.

This chain connects TRBV27 to TRBJ1-2, with D unclear. V lost 1 base to trimming and J lost 2 bases, with 8 bases between them. CDR1 MNHEY and CDR2 SMNVEV come from the germline V gene (reference sequence). CDR3 length: 14 amino acids. The CDR3 here is CASSLLGGNYGYTF. The DNA of the CDR3 is TGTGCCAGCAGTTTATTGGGCGGAAACTATGGCTACACCTTC.

This clonotype has only a few counts. The chain is built from TRBV5-1 and TRBJ2-1, with D hard to call. V was clipped by 1 base and J by 5 bases, with 16 bases between them. From germline, CDR1 is SGHRS and CDR2 YFSETQ. The CDR3 is 16 residues long. CDR3 sequence reads: CASSLLVPGPDNEQFF. The CDR3, as DNA: TGCGCCAGCAGCTTGCTCGTCCCGGGTCCCGACAATGAGCAGTTCTTC.

CDR3 loop: CSASSTGYSNQPQHF. CDR3 DNA sequence: TGCAGTGCTAGCAGCACCGGGTATAGCAATCAGCCCCAGCATTTT. The chain uses TRBV20-1 and TRBJ1-5; D gene ambiguous. Germline V CDR1 and CDR2: DFQATT, SNEGSKA (reference sequence). CDR3 length equals 15 residues. The V end was cut by 3 bases, the J end by 0 bases, with 12 bases between.

V usage is TRBV6-4 and J usage is TRBJ2-1; TRBD2 might be the D (5 bases). The V and J ends lost 0 bases and 8 bases respectively, with 8 bases between them. CDR3 length: 13 residues. The germline V gene encodes CDR1 MRHNA and CDR2 SNTAGT. The CDR3 coding sequence is TGTGCCAGCAGTGACTCGGCTAGCCATGAGCAGTTCTTC. As protein: CASSDSASHEQFF.

This clonotype was found a few times. The rearrangement uses TRBV7-2 and TRBJ2-1, with no clear D. The length of the CDR3 is 14 residues. V was shortened by 1 base and J by 4 bases, with 8 bases between the two germline ends. Germline assignment: CDR1 SGHTA and CDR2 FQGNSA. Written as DNA, the CDR3 is TGTGCCAGCAGCTTAGAGGAACTTTACAATGAGCAGTTCTTC. The encoded protein is CASSLEELYNEQFF.

The CDR3 spells CASSSRTGPYNEQFF. The CDR3 DNA follows: TGTGCCAGCAGTTCACGGACAGGGCCCTACAATGAGCAGTTCTTC. The V call is TRBV2, the J call TRBJ2-1; TRBD1 matches at 8 bases. V lost 5 bases to trimming and J lost 2 bases; unmatched junction nucleotides: 5. Germline-derived CDR1 and CDR2 are SNHLY and FYNNEI. CDR3 length: 15 amino acids.

V usage is TRBV4-3 and J usage is TRBJ2-1, with 8 positions matching TRBD2. CDR1 LGHNA and CDR2 YSLEER come from the germline V gene. The junction had 9 bases not matched to a gene; V was cut back by 4 bases and J by 10 bases. CDR3 size: 14 residues. CDR3 in DNA: TGCGCCAGCAGCCTCTCGGGACTAGTTGGGGAGCAGTTCTTC. Translating it yields CASSLSGLVGEQFF.

This clonotype was recorded only once. The V call is TRBV6-2 or TRBV6-3, the J call TRBJ1-6, with D tentatively TRBD1 (5 bases). The ends were cut back, 7 bases at V and 8 bases at J, with 15 bases in the middle. CDR1 is MNHEY and CDR2 is SVGEGT in the germline V gene. The CDR3 totals 14 residues. CDR3 sequence: CASTGPVGDSPLHF. The CDR3 coding sequence is TGTGCCAGCACGGGGCCAGTTGGAGATTCACCCCTCCACTTT.

This clonotype was seen a few times. The chain employs TRBV20-1 and TRBJ2-3; 7 bases match TRBD1. The CDR3 has 15 residues. The germline V gene encodes CDR1 DFQATT and CDR2 SNEGSKA (reference sequence). V lost 6 bases and J lost 0; bases outside the gene matches: 9. CDR3 DNA sequence: TGCAGTGCCGGGCCCGGGACAGCAAGCACAGATACGCAGTATTTT. Translation gives CSAGPGTASTDTQYF.

This sequence joins TRBV28 and TRBJ2-7, with 14 bases identical to TRBD2. Near its end, the DNA agrees better with TRBJ2-5, so the J call may be wrong. This CDR3 is 16 amino acids long. Germline assignment: CDR1 MDHEN and CDR2 SYDVKM. CDR3 bases: TGTGCCAGCAGTTGGGGGACTAGCGGGAGTTTAAAGACCCAGTACTTC. Its protein product is CASSWGTSGSLKTQYF.

The rearrangement uses TRBV30 and TRBJ1-2; D gene uncertain. Deletions cut 4 bases from V and 4 bases from J, with 7 bases between. This CDR3 has 11 amino acids. Germline V gene lookup returns CDR1 GTSNPN and CDR2 SVGIG (reference sequence). CDR3 sequence: CAWKEVYGYTF. Here the CDR3 DNA reads TGTGCCTGGAAAGAGGTCTATGGCTACACCTTC.

Only one count was recorded for this clonotype. The rearrangement links TRBV9 to TRBJ2-1; no reliable D call. The CDR3 runs 15 residues. Germline V gene lookup returns CDR1 SGDLS and CDR2 YYNGEE. V lost 4 bases to trimming and J lost 1 base, with 12 bases between them. The DNA for the CDR3 is TGTGCCAGCAGCCCCCGGACCAGATCCTACAATGAGCAGTTCTTC. Translated: CASSPRTRSYNEQFF.

There are a few counts of this clonotype. The gene calls are TRBV9 and TRBJ2-7, with 10 bases that match TRBD1. The germline V gene encodes CDR1 SGDLS and CDR2 YYNGEE. Unmatched junction bases numbered 6, after V lost 3 bases and J lost 3 bases. This CDR3 spans 15 amino acids. The CDR3 DNA reads TGTGCCAGCAGCGCCGGGACAGGGGCGTACTACGAGCAGTACTTC. This encodes CASSAGTGAYYEQYF.

The V and J genes are TRBV7-2 and TRBJ1-4, with 10 bases that match TRBD1. Germline assignment: CDR1 SGHTA and CDR2 FQGNSA. The V segment lost 3 bases and the J segment 7 bases; nucleotides outside the gene matches: 2. The CDR3 length is 14 residues. CDR3 amino acids: CASSLTGGFEKLFF. The CDR3 DNA is TGTGCCAGCAGCTTGACAGGGGGCTTTGAAAAACTGTTTTTT.

In this sample, this clonotype turned up a few times. The V gene is TRBV4-2, the J gene TRBJ2-1, with 10 bases fitting TRBD2. This CDR3 contains 16 residues. The J segment lost 4 bases and the V segment lost 1 base, leaving 4 bases of the junction unmatched. Germline assignment: CDR1 LGHNA and CDR2 YNFKEQ. The DNA of the CDR3 is TGTGCCAGCAGCCAAGTTACTAGCGGGGTTTACAATGAGCAGTTCTTC. This encodes CASSQVTSGVYNEQFF.

DNA of the CDR3: TGCAGTGCTAGGGCGGGGGGGGGCGAGCAGTACTTC. This sequence encodes CSARAGGGEQYF. The chain employs TRBV20-1 and TRBJ2-7; TRBD2 agrees at 9 bases. This CDR3 region has 12 residues. V gave up 3 bases and J gave up 6 bases; unmatched junction bases: 3. CDR1 is DFQATT, CDR2 SNEGSKA, per germline (reference sequence).

This chain connects TRBV7-2 to TRBJ1-1, with a weak D call TRBD1 (6 bases). Trimming took 5 bases from V and 6 from J, leaving 10 bases between them. Germline V gene sequence: CDR1 SGHTA, CDR2 FQGNSA. This CDR3 is built from 12 residues. The CDR3 DNA sequence: TGTGCCAGCAGCCGACGACAGGCTGAAGCTTTCTTT. Protein: CASSRRQAEAFF.

This clonotype was observed a handful of times. The chain is built from TRBV7-9 and TRBJ2-1; 10 nucleotides align to TRBD2. Germline V gives CDR1 SEHNR, CDR2 FQNEAQ (reference sequence). The J segment lost 9 bases and the V segment lost 0 bases, leaving 8 bases of the junction unmatched. The length of the CDR3 is 16 residues. This CDR3 is CASSLARSGRAPEQFF. In nucleotides, the CDR3 is TGTGCCAGCAGCTTAGCGCGGAGCGGGAGGGCCCCTGAGCAGTTCTTC.

The genes are TRBV7-2 and TRBJ2-7, with 13 bases matching TRBD2. V shed 5 bases and J 3 bases; nucleotides not matched to a gene: 4. This CDR3 has 15 residues. CDR1 and CDR2 (germline): SGHTA, FQGNSA. The CDR3 reads CASSLRTSGGYEQYF. The CDR3, as DNA: TGTGCCAGCAGCCTCCGGACTAGCGGGGGCTACGAGCAGTACTTC.

The chain recombines TRBV7-2 with TRBJ2-3; 10 positions agree with TRBD2. CDR1 SGHTA and CDR2 FQGNSA come from the germline V gene. This CDR3 is built from 17 residues. Trimming took 1 base from V and 6 from J; bases not matched to a gene: 10. CDR3 DNA: TGTGCCAGCAGCTTAGTTGGGGCTAGCGGGGGCCGGGATACGCAGTATTTT. The encoded protein is CASSLVGASGGRDTQYF.

V usage is TRBV5-6 and J usage is TRBJ2-7; 12 nucleotides agree with TRBD2. Losses at the gene ends were 4 bases for V and 2 bases for J; bases not matched to a gene: 7. Per germline, CDR1 SGHDT and CDR2 YYEEEE. This CDR3 comprises 16 residues. The CDR3 DNA follows: TGTGCCAGCAGCCCGATCCTAGCGGGAGGGGCCTACGAGCAGTACTTC. Its protein product is CASSPILAGGAYEQYF.

The chain has TRBV7-9 and TRBJ2-7; D gene ambiguous. Germline assignment: CDR1 SEHNR and CDR2 FQNEAQ (reference sequence). The V end lost 0 bases, the J end lost 7 bases, and 13 bases lay between the germline ends. This CDR3 comprises 14 residues. The CDR3 spells CASSLAPNYNEQYF. The DNA for the CDR3 is TGTGCCAGCAGCTTAGCGCCGAACTACAATGAGCAGTACTTC.

This clonotype was seen a few times. The chain is built from TRBV28 and TRBJ1-5; D ambiguous. The CDR3 is made up of 15 amino acids. With 8 bases removed from V and 2 bases from J, the gap between germline ends came to 16 bases. CDR1 MDHEN and CDR2 SYDVKM come from the germline V gene. CDR3 nucleotide sequence: TGTGCCAGCGGAACAGAGCAGCGTGGCAATCAGCCCCAGCATTTT. Its translation is CASGTEQRGNQPQHF.